The 16 T cell receptor beta chains listed next were all sequenced from one sample in a study of shared clonotypes between healthy human individuals. Only in-frame clones appear in the TCRdb table, and some are missing; sequencing was by immunoSEQ multiplex PCR. The sample carries around 690,000 clones, around 90% recorded once. The sample consisted of memory CD8+ T cells from PBMCs. Subset indicated: CD45RO+ cells pooled with CCR7-negative TemRA cells. These receptors all stem from a man aged 18 to 35 in good health. Some clones in this sample may be carry-over from other donors' samples.

The V call is TRBV7-9, the J call TRBJ2-3; 11 positions agree with TRBD1. The V gene end was trimmed by 4 bases and the J gene end by 2 bases; junction bases not matched to a gene: 5. Germline loops: CDR1 SEHNR, CDR2 FQNEAQ (reference sequence). This CDR3 has 16 residues. This CDR3 reads CASSSRDRGITDTQYF. The CDR3 region has the DNA TGTGCCAGCAGCTCGAGGGACAGGGGGATCACAGATACGCAGTATTTT.

This clone was found a few times. DNA of the CDR3: TGTGCCAGCAGCCGGAGACAGGGGTCGGGGGACACTGAAGCTTTCTTT. Protein: CASSRRQGSGDTEAFF. This chain links TRBV7-9 with TRBJ1-1; 8 bases are shared with TRBD1. The CDR3 extends over 16 amino acids. V trimming: 5 bases; J trimming: 3 bases; junction bases outside the gene matches: 11. The V gene's germline CDR1 is SEHNR and CDR2 FQNEAQ (reference sequence).

J is TRBJ1-2 and V is TRBV7-9; D uncertain. The CDR3 length is 15 residues. Trimming took 1 base from V and 3 from J, leaving 12 bases between them. The germline V gene has CDR1 SEHNR and CDR2 FQNEAQ (reference sequence). CDR3 nucleotide sequence: TGTGCCAGCAGCTTAGAGCAAGTAAGGGACTATGGCTACACCTTC. Encoded protein: CASSLEQVRDYGYTF.

This clone showed up just once. The rearrangement joins TRBV27 to TRBJ1-6; weak D call: TRBD1 (5 bases). This CDR3 region has 15 residues. Trimming took off 9 bases at V and 8 bases at J, with 20 bases between the two ends. Germline V gene data show CDR1 as MNHEY and CDR2 as SMNVEV (reference sequence). For the CDR3, the DNA is TGTGCCAGTCCCAGGGAGACCGGTCCCGATTCACCCCTCCACTTT. This translates into CASPRETGPDSPLHF.

This chain joins TRBV5-4 and TRBJ1-1, with no clear D. CDR1 is SGHNT and CDR2 is YYREEE in the germline V gene (reference sequence). The CDR3 has 14 residues. Trimming pared 1 base from V and 6 bases from J, leaving 13 bases between. The CDR3 loop reads CASSLRGVGSEAFF. Here the CDR3 DNA reads TGTGCCAGCAGCTTGCGGGGTGTGGGCTCTGAAGCTTTCTTT. The full variable domain, with the rest looked up from reference TRBV5-4 and TRBJ1-1, is ETGVTQSPTHLIKTRGQQVTLRCSSQSGHNTVSWYQQALGQGPQFIFQYYREEENGRGNFPPRFSGLQFPNYSSELNVNALELDDSALYLCASSLRGVGSEAFFGQGTRLTVV.

The V and J genes are TRBV4-2 and TRBJ1-1; 8 bases align to TRBD1. J lost 4 bases, V lost 0 bases, and 7 bases had no gene match. The V gene's germline CDR1 is LGHNA and CDR2 YNFKEQ. This CDR3 is 16 amino acids long. CDR3 sequence: CASSQEAGGVFTEAFF. CDR3 nucleotides: TGTGCCAGCAGCCAAGAGGCAGGGGGCGTCTTCACTGAAGCTTTCTTT.

In DNA form, the CDR3 reads TGTGCCAGCAGTTATACTCTAGCCGAAGCGAGGGATGAGCAGTTCTTC. This gives the protein CASSYTLAEARDEQFF. V is TRBV6-6 and J is TRBJ2-1; D is perhaps TRBD2 (5 bases). Between the trimmed V and J ends, which lost 3 bases and 8 bases, there was a span of 20 bases. The germline V gene encodes CDR1 MNHNY and CDR2 SVGAGI (reference sequence). This CDR3 spans 16 amino acids.

The chain joins TRBV10-2 to TRBJ2-7; D is tentatively TRBD1 or TRBD2 (5 bases each). The germline CDR1 and CDR2 sequences are WSHSY and SAAADI. With 6 bases removed from V and 0 bases from J, the gap between germline ends came to 12 bases. This CDR3 comprises 14 residues. The chain's CDR3 is CASSATGTSYEQYF. The CDR3 DNA follows: TGCGCCAGCAGCGCGACGGGGACCTCCTACGAGCAGTACTTC.

This chain joins TRBV6-6 and TRBJ1-2, with TRBD1 matching over 7 bases. V was clipped by 8 bases and J by 4 bases; unmatched bases: 10. The CDR3 spans 14 residues. Per germline, CDR1 MNHNY and CDR2 SVGAGI (reference sequence). DNA of the CDR3: TGTGCCAGCGAATTAGGACAGGCGGGCTATGGCTACACCTTC. Translating gives CASELGQAGYGYTF.

In its sample, this clone was seen once. This chain connects TRBV7-8 to TRBJ1-4; no clear D. The germline V gene has CDR1 SGHVS and CDR2 FQNEAQ. V shed 1 base and J shed 4 bases, with 19 bases lying between them. This CDR3 spans 18 amino acids. CDR3 coding DNA: TGTGCCAGCAGCTTAGGCCTCTGGACCGACCATGGTAATGAAAAACTGTTTTTT. It encodes CASSLGLWTDHGNEKLFF.

V gene TRBV9 combines with J gene TRBJ1-1; TRBD1 matches 7 bases. Germline loops: CDR1 SGDLS, CDR2 YYNGEE. V shed 3 bases, J shed 0 bases, and the junction held 8 bases outside the gene matches. This CDR3 spans 16 amino acids. The CDR3 coding sequence is TGTGCCAGCAGCGGACAGGGAGGGAGAATGAACACTGAAGCTTTCTTT. It encodes CASSGQGGRMNTEAFF.

This clone was found once. The chain recombines TRBV7-9 with TRBJ1-4; a weak D match, TRBD1 (5 bases). V gave up 4 bases and J gave up 4 bases, with 10 bases separating them. CDR1 and CDR2 from the germline V gene are SEHNR and FQNEAQ (reference sequence). The length of the CDR3 is 14 residues. CDR3 DNA sequence: TGTGCCAGCAGCTCGAAGGGGCTTAATGAAAAACTGTTTTTT. Translated, it gives CASSSKGLNEKLFF.

This chain uses TRBV10-3 with TRBJ2-3; 8 nucleotides match TRBD2. The CDR3 is 18 amino acids. From germline, CDR1 is ENHRY and CDR2 SYGVKD. V gave up 2 bases and J gave up 1 base; unmatched junction bases: 11. The CDR3 is CAISERRWREVGTDTQYF. CDR3 bases: TGTGCCATCAGTGAGCGCCGGTGGCGGGAGGTCGGCACAGATACGCAGTATTTT.

V usage is TRBV11-1 and J usage is TRBJ2-5, with 7 bases identical to TRBD1. The CDR3 consists of 15 residues. The V and J ends lost 3 bases and 5 bases, in that order; junction bases with no gene match: 9. Germline values: CDR1 SGHAT, CDR2 FQDESV (reference sequence). CDR3: CASSLSGGWLETQYF. CDR3 coding DNA: TGTGCCAGCAGCTTGTCAGGGGGTTGGTTGGAGACCCAGTACTTC.

This sequence joins TRBV7-3 and TRBJ1-1, with 7 positions matching TRBD1. The CDR3 is 12 residues long. Germline V lookup: CDR1 SGHTA, CDR2 FQGTGA. V lost 4 bases to trimming and J lost 8 bases; unmatched junction nucleotides: 4. The CDR3, as DNA: TGTGCCAGCAGCTCCCGACAGGGCGAAGCTTTCTTT. This gives the protein CASSSRQGEAFF.

This clone has just one count. V is TRBV30 and J is TRBJ2-7; TRBD2 matches at 9 bases. Germline assignment: CDR1 GTSNPN and CDR2 SVGIG (reference sequence). With 5 bases clipped from V and 7 bases from J, the junction kept 15 bases outside the gene matches. This CDR3 has 15 amino acids. The CDR3 sequence is CAWEYEAGGPGEQYF. The DNA for the CDR3 is TGTGCCTGGGAGTACGAGGCGGGAGGGCCGGGTGAGCAGTACTTC.